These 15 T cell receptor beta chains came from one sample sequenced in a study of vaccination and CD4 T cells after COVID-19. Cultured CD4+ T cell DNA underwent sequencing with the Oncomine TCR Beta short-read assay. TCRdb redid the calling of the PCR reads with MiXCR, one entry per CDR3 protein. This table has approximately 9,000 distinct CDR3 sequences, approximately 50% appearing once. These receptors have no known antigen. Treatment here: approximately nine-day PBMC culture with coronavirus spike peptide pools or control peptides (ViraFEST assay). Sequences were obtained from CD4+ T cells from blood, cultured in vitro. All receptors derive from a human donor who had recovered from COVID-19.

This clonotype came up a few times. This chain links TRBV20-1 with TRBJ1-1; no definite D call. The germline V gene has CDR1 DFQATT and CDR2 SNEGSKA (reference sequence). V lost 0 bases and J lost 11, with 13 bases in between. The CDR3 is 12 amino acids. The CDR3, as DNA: TGCAGTGCTAGAGATCGTTCCCCTACGGCTTTCTTT. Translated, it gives CSARDRSPTAFF.

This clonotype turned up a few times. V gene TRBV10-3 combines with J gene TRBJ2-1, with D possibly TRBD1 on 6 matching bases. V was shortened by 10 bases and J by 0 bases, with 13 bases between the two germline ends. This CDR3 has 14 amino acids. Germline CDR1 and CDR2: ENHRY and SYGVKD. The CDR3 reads CASTTGSSYNEQFF. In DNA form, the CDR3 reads TGTGCCAGCACGACAGGTAGCTCCTACAATGAGCAGTTCTTC.

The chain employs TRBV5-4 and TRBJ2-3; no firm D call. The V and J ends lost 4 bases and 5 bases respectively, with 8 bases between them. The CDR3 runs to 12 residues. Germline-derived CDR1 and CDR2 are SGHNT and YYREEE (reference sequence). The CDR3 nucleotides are TGTGCCAGCAGCCCCACCCGAGATACGCAGTATTTT. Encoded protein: CASSPTRDTQYF.

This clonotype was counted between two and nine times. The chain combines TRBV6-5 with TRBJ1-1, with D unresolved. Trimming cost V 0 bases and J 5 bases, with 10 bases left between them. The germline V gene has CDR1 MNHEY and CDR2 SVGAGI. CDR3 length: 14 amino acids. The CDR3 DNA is TGTGCCAGCAGTTACTCGAGTCCGCGAACTGAAGCTTTCTTT. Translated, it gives CASSYSSPRTEAFF.

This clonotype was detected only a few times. The CDR3 DNA follows: TGTGCCAGCAGTTACTCGGAATTGTCGGAGGGGAATACGCAGTATTTT. Residues: CASSYSELSEGNTQYF. This chain connects TRBV6-5 to TRBJ2-3; TRBD2 might be the D (6 bases). In germline, CDR1 is MNHEY, CDR2 SVGAGI. This CDR3 has 16 amino acids. V dropped 0 bases and J dropped 7 bases, with 17 bases sitting between them.

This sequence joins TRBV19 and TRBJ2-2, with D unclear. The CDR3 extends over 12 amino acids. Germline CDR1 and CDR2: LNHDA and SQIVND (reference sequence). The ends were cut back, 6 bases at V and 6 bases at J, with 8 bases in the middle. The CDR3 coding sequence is TGTGCCAGTAGCCACCCCCCCGGGGAGCTGTTTTTT. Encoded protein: CASSHPPGELFF.

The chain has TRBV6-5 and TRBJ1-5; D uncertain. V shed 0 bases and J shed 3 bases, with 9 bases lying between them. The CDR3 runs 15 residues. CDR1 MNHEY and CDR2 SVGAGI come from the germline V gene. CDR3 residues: CASSYSSGYNQPQHF. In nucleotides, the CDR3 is TGTGCCAGCAGTTACTCGTCCGGGTACAATCAGCCCCAGCATTTT.

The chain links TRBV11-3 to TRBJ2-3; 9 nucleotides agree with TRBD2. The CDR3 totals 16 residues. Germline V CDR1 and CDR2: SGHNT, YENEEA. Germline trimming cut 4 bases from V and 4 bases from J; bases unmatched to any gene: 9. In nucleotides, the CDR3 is TGTGCCAGCAGCTCCCCCAGCGGGGGGATCGCAGATACGCAGTATTTT. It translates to CASSSPSGGIADTQYF.

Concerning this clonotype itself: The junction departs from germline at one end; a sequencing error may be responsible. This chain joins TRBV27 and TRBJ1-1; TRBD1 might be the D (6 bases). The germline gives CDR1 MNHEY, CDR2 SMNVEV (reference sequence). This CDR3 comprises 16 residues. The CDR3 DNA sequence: TGTGTCAGCAGTTTAGAAGGGGGGGGCCGGGACACCGAAGCTTTCTTT. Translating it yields CVSSLEGGGRDTEAFF.

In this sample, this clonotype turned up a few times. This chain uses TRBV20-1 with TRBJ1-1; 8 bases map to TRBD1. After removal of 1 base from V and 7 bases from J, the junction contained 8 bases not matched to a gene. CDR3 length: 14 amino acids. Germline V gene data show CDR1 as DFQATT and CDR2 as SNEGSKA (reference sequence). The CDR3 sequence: CSARVPTGAIEAFF. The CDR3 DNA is TGCAGTGCTAGAGTTCCGACAGGGGCAATTGAAGCTTTCTTT.

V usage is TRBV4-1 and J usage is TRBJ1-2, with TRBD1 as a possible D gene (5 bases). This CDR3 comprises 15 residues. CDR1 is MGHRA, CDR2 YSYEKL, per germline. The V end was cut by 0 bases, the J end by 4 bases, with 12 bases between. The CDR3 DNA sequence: TGCGCCAGCAGCCAAGAAAAGAGGGGTGGCTATGGCTACACCTTC. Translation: CASSQEKRGGYGYTF.

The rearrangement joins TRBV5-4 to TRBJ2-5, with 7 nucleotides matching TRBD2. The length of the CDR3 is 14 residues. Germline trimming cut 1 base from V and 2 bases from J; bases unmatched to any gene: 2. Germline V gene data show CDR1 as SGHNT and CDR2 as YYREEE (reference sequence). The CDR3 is CASSLHGGQETQYF. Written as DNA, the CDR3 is TGTGCCAGCAGCTTGCACGGGGGGCAAGAGACCCAGTACTTC.

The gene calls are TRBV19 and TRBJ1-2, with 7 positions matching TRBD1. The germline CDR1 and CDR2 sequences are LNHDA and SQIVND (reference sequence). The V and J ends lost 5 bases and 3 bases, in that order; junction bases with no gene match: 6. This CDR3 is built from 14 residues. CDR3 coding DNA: TGTGCCAGTAGTTTGGGCAGGGGGGACTATGGCTACACCTTC. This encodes CASSLGRGDYGYTF.

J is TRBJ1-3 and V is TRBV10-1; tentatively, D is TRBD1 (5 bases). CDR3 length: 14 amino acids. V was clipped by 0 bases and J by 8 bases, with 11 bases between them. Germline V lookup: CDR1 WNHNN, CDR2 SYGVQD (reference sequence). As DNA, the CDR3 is TGCGCCAGCAGTGAGTCGGCCGAAGGGGACACCATATATTTT. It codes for CASSESAEGDTIYF.

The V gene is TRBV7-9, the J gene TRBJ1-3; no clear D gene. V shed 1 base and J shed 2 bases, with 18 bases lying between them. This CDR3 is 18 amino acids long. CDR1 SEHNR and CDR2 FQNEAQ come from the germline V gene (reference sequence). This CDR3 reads CASSLEALGSRAGNTIYF. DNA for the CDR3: TGTGCCAGCAGCTTAGAGGCATTAGGTTCAAGGGCTGGAAACACCATATATTTT. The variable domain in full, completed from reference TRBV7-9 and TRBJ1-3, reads DTGVSQNPRHKITKRGQNVTFRCDPISEHNRLYWYRQTLGQGPEFLTYFQNEAQLEKSRLLSDRFSAERPKGSFSTLEIQRTEQGDSAMYLCASSLEALGSRAGNTIYFGEGSWLTVV.